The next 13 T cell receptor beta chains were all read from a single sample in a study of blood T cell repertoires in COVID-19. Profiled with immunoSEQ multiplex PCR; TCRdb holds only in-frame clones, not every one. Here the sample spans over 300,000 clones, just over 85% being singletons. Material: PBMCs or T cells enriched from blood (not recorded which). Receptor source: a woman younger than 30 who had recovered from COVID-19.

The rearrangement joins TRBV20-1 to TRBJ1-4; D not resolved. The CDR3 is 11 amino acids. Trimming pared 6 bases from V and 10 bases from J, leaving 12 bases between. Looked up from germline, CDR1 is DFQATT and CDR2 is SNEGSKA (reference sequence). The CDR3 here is CSATNYGKLFF. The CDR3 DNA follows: TGCAGTGCCACGAATTACGGAAAACTGTTTTTT.

The CDR3 reads CASSRALIGGRQFF. The CDR3, as DNA: TGTGCCAGCAGCCGGGCGCTTATTGGTGGGAGGCAGTTCTTC. The genes are TRBV6-5 and TRBJ2-1; D may be TRBD2 (5 bases). CDR3 length: 14 amino acids. The V and J ends lost 6 bases and 12 bases respectively, with 21 bases between them. Looked up from germline, CDR1 is MNHEY and CDR2 is SVGAGI.

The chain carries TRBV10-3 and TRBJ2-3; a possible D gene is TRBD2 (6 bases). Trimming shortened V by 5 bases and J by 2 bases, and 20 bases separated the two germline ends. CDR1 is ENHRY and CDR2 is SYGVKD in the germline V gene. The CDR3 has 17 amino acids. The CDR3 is CAISYHGGSNYTDTQYF. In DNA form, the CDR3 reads TGTGCCATCAGTTACCACGGGGGATCAAATTACACAGATACGCAGTATTTT.

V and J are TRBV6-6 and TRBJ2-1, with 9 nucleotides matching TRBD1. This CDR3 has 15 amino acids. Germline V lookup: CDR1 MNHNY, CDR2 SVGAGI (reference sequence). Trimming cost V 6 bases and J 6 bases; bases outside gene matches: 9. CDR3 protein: CASRTGQGKRNEQFF. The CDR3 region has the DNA TGTGCCAGCAGGACGGGACAGGGCAAACGCAATGAGCAGTTCTTC.

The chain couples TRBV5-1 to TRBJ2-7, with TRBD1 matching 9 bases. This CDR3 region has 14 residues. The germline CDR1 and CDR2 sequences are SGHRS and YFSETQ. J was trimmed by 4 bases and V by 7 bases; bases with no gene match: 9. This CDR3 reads CASQPGQGRYEQYF. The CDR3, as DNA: TGCGCCAGCCAGCCGGGACAGGGTCGGTACGAGCAGTACTTC. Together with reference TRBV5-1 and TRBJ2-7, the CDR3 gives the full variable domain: KAGVTQTPRYLIKTRGQQVTLSCSPISGHRSVSWYQQTPGQGLQFLFEYFSETQRNKGNFPGRFSGRQFSNSRSEMNVSTLELGDSALYLCASQPGQGRYEQYFGPGTRLTVT.

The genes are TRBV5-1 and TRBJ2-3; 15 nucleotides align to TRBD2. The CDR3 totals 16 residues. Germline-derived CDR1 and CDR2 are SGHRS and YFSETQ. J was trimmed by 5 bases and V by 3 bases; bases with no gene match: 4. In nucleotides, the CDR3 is TGCGCCAGCAGCTCGGGACTAGCGGGAGGAGGAGATACGCAGTATTTT. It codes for CASSSGLAGGGDTQYF.

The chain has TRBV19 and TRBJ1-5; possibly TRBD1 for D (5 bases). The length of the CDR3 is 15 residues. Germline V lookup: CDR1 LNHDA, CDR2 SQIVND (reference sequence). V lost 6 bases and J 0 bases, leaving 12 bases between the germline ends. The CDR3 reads CASSETAYSNQPQHF. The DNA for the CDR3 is TGTGCCAGTAGCGAGACAGCATATAGCAATCAGCCCCAGCATTTT.

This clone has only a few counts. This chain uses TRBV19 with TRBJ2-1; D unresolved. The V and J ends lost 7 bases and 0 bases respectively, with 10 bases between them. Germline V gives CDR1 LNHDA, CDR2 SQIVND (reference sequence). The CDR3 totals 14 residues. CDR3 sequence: CASKRTSSYNEQFF. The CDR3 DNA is TGTGCCAGTAAGAGAACGAGCTCCTACAATGAGCAGTTCTTC.

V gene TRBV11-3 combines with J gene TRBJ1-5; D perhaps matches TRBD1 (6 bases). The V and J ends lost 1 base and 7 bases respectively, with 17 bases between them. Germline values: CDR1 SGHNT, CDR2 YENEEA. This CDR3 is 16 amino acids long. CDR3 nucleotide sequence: TGTGCCAGCAGCTTAGTTCCAGGCAGGGGACGACAGCCCCAGCATTTT. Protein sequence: CASSLVPGRGRQPQHF.

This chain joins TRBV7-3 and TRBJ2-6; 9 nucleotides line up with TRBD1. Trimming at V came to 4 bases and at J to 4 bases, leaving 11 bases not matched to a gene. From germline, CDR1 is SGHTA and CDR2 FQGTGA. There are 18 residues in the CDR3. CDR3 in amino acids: CASSSKMWTGEGANVLTF. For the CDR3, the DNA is TGTGCCAGCAGCTCAAAGATGTGGACAGGGGAAGGGGCCAACGTCCTGACTTTC.

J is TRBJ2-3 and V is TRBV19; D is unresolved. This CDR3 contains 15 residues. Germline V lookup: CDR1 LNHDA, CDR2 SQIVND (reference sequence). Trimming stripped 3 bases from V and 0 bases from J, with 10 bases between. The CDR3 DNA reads TGTGCCAGTAGTATGGCGGAACCGAGCACAGATACGCAGTATTTT. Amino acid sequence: CASSMAEPSTDTQYF.

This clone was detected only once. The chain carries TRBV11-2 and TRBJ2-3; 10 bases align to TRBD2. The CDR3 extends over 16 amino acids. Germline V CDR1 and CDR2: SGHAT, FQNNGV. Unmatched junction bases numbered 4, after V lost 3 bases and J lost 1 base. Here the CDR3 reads CASSLGLASGTDTQYF. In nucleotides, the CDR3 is TGTGCCAGCAGCTTGGGACTAGCGTCCGGCACAGATACGCAGTATTTT.

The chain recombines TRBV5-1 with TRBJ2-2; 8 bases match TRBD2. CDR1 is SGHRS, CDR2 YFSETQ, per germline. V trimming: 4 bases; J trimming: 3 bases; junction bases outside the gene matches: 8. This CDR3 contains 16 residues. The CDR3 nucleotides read TGCGCCAGCAGCCAGGAAGCGGGGGCCGACACCGGGGAGCTGTTTTTT. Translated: CASSQEAGADTGELFF. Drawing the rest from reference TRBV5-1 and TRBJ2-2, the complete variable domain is KAGVTQTPRYLIKTRGQQVTLSCSPISGHRSVSWYQQTPGQGLQFLFEYFSETQRNKGNFPGRFSGRQFSNSRSEMNVSTLELGDSALYLCASSQEAGADTGELFFGEGSRLTVL.